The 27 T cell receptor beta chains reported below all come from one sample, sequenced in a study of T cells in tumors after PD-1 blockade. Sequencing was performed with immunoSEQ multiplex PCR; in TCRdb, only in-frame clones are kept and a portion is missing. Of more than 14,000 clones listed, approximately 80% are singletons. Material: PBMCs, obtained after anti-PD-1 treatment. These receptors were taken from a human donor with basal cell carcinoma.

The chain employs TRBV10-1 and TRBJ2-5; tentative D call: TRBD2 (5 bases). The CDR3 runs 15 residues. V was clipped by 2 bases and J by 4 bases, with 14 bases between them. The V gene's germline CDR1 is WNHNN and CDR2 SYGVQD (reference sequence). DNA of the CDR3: TGCGCCAGCAGTGAGGCGGGCGGGTCGGGAGAGACCCAGTACTTC. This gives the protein CASSEAGGSGETQYF.

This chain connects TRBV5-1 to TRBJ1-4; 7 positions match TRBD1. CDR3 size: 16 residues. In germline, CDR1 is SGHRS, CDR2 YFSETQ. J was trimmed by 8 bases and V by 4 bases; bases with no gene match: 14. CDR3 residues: CASSPTRQGVEEKLFF. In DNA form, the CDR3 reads TGCGCCAGCAGCCCTACCAGACAGGGAGTAGAGGAAAAACTGTTTTTT.

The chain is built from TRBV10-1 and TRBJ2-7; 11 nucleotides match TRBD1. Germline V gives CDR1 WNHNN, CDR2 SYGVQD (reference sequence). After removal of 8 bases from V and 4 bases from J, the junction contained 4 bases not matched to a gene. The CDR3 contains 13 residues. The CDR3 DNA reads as TGCGCCAGCCCTGGACAGGGGGCTTACGAGCAGTACTTC. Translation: CASPGQGAYEQYF.

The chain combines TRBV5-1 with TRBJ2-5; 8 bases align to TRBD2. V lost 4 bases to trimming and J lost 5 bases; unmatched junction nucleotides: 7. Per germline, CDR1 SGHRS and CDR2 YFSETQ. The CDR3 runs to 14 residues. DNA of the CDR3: TGCGCCAGCAGCGTGTCACTAGCGGCGGAGACCCAGTACTTC. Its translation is CASSVSLAAETQYF.

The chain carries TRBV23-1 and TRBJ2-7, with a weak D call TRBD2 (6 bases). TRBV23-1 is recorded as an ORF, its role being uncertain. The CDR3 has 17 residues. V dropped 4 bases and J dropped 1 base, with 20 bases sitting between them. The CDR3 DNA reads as TGCGCCAGCAGTCGAGCTGGAGGGTCCCCGGCATCCTACGAGCAGTACTTC. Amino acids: CASSRAGGSPASYEQYF.

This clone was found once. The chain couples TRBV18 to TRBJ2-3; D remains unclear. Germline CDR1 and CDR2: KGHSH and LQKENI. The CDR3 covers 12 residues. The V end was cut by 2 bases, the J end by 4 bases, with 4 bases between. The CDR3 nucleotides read TGTGCCAGCTCACCAGTAGCAGATACGCAGTATTTT. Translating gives CASSPVADTQYF.

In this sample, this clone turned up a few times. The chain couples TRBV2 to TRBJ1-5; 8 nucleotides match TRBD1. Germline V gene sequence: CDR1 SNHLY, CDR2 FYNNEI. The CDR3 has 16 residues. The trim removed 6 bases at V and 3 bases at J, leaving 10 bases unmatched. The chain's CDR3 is CASSERDRRNNQPQHF. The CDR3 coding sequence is TGTGCCAGCAGCGAACGGGACAGGAGAAACAATCAGCCCCAGCATTTT.

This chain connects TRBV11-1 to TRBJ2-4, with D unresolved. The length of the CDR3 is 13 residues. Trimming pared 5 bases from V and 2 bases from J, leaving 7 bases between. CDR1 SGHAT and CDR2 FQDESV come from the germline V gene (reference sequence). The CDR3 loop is CASSHPPKNIQYF. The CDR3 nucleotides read TGTGCCAGCAGCCACCCCCCCAAAAACATTCAGTACTTC.

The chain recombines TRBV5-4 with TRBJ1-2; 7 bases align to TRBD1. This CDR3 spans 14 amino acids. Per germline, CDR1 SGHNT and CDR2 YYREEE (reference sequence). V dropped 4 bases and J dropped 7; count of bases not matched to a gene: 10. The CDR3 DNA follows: TGTGCCAGCAGCAAGGGACAGAGCCCTTTTGGCTACACCTTC. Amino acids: CASSKGQSPFGYTF.

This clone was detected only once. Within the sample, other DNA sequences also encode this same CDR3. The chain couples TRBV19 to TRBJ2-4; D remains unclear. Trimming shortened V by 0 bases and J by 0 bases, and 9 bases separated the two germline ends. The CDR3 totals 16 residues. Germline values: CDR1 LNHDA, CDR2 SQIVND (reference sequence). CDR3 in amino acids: CASSIDLSIAKNIQYF. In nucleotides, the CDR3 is TGTGCCAGTAGTATAGACCTCAGTATAGCCAAAAACATTCAGTACTTC.

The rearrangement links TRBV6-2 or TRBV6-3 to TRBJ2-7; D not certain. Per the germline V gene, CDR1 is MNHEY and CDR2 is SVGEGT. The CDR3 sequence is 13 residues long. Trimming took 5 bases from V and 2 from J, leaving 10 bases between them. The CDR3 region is CASSLSDTYEQYF. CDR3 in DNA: TGTGCCAGCAGTCTCTCTGATACCTACGAGCAGTACTTC.

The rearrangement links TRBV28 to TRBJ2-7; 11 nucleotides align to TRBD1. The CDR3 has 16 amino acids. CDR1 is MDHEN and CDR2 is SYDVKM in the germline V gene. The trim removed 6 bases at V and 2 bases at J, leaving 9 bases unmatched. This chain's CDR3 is CASRRRWDRGTYEQYF. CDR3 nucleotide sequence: TGTGCCAGCAGGCGACGCTGGGACAGGGGGACCTACGAGCAGTACTTC.

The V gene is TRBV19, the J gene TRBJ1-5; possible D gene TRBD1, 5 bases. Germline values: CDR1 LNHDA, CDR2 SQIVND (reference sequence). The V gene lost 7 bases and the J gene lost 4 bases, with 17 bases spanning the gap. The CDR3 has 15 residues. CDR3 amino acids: CASTPRDFGNQPQHF. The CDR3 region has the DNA TGTGCCAGTACCCCCCGGGACTTTGGAAATCAGCCCCAGCATTTT.

CDR3 nucleotides: TGTGCCACTCAAACTCGCAGGGGGCCTGGAAACACCATATATTTT. This translates into CATQTRRGPGNTIYF. The V and J genes are TRBV24-1 and TRBJ1-3; 8 bases map to TRBD1. This CDR3 is 15 amino acids long. Germline V gene data show CDR1 as KGHDR and CDR2 as SFDVKD. Losses at the gene ends were 10 bases for V and 2 bases for J; bases not matched to a gene: 9.

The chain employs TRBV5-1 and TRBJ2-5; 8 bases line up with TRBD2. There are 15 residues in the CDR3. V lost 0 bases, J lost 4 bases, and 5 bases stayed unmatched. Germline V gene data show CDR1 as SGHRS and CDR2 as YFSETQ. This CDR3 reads CASSLESGRGETQYF. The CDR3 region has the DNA TGCGCCAGCAGCTTGGAGAGCGGGAGAGGAGAGACCCAGTACTTC. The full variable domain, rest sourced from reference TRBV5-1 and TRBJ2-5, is KAGVTQTPRYLIKTRGQQVTLSCSPISGHRSVSWYQQTPGQGLQFLFEYFSETQRNKGNFPGRFSGRQFSNSRSEMNVSTLELGDSALYLCASSLESGRGETQYFGPGTRLLVL.

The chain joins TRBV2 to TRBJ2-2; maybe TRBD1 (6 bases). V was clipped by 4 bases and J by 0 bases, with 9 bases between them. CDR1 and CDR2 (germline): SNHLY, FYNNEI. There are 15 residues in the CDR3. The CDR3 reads CASSVGTPNTGELFF. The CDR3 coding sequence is TGTGCCAGCAGTGTCGGGACACCGAACACCGGGGAGCTGTTTTTT.

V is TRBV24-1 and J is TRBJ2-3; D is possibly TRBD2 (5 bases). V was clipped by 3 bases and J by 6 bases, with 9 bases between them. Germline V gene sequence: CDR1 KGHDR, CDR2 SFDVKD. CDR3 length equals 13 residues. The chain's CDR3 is CATSDPREDTQYF. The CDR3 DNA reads TGTGCCACCAGTGATCCGAGGGAGGATACGCAGTATTTT.

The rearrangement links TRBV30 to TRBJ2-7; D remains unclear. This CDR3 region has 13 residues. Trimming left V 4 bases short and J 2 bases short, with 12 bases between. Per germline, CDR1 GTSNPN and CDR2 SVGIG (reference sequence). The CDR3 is CAWTERAAYEQYF. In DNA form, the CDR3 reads TGTGCCTGGACCGAAAGGGCGGCCTACGAGCAGTACTTC. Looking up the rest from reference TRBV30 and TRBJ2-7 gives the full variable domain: SQTIHQWPATLVQPVGSPLSLECTVEGTSNPNLYWYRQAAGRGLQLLFYSVGIGQISSEVPQNLSASRPQDRQFILSSKKLLLSDSGFYLCAWTERAAYEQYFGPGTRLTVT.

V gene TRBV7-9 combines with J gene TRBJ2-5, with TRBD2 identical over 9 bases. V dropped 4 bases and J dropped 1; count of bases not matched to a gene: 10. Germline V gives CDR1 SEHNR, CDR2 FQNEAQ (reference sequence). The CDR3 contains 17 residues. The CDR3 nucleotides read TGTGCCAGCAGCTCCCACCTGAGCGGGGGGCTCCAAGAGACCCAGTACTTC. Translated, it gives CASSSHLSGGLQETQYF.

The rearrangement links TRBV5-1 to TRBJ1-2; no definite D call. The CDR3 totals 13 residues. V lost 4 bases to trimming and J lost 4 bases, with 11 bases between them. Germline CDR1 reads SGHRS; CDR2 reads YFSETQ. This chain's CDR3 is CASSPDGPYGYTF. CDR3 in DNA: TGCGCCAGCAGCCCGGACGGACCCTATGGCTACACCTTC.

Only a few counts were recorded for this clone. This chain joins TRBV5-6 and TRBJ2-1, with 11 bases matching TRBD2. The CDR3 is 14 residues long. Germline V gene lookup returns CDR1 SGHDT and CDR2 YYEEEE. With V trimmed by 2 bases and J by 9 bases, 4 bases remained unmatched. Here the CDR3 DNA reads TGTGCCAGCAGCTTCAGACTAGCGGGACCTGAGCAGTTCTTC. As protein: CASSFRLAGPEQFF.

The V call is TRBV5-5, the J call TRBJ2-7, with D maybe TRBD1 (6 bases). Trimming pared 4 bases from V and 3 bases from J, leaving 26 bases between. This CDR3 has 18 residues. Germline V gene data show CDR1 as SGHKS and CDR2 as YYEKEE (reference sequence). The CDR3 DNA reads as TGTGCCAGCAGCCCGGACAGCCTGATCGGTCCGGGAAGCTACGAGCAGTACTTC. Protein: CASSPDSLIGPGSYEQYF.

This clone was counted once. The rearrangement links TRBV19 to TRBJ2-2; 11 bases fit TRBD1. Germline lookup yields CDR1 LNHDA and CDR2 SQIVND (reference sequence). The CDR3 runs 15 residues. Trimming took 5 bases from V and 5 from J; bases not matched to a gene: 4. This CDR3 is CASSPGQGATGELFF. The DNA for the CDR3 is TGTGCCAGTAGTCCTGGACAGGGGGCAACCGGGGAGCTGTTTTTT. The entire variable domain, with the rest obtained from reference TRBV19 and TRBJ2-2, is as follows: DGGITQSPKYLFRKEGQNVTLSCEQNLNHDAMYWYRQDPGQGLRLIYYSQIVNDFQKGDIAEGYSVSREKKESFPLTVTSAQKNPTAFYLCASSPGQGATGELFFGEGSRLTVL.

The CDR3 DNA reads TGTGCCAGCAGTGAAGGACGGACCCCAGGGAGGGCCTACGAGCAGTACTTC. This gives the protein CASSEGRTPGRAYEQYF. This chain uses TRBV6-1 with TRBJ2-7, with 7 bases aligning to TRBD2. V was clipped by 1 base and J by 2 bases; unmatched bases: 11. CDR1 is MNHNS, CDR2 SASEGT, per germline. This CDR3 is built from 17 residues.

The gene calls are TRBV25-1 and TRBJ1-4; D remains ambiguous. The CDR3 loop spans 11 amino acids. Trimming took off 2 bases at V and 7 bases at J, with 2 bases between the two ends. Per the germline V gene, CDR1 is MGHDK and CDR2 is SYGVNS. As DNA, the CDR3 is TGTGCCAGCAGTGAAGGTGAAAAACTGTTTTTT. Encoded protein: CASSEGEKLFF. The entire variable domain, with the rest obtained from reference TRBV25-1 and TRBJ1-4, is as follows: EADIYQTPRYLVIGTGKKITLECSQTMGHDKMYWYQQDPGMELHLIHYSYGVNSTEKGDLSSESTVSRIRTEHFPLTLESARPSHTSQYLCASSEGEKLFFGSGTQLSVL.

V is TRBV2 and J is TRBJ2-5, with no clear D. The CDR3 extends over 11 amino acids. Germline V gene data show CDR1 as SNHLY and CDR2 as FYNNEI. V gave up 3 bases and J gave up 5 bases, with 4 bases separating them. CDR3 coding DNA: TGTGCCAGCAGTGACCGGGAGACCCAGTACTTC. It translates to CASSDRETQYF.

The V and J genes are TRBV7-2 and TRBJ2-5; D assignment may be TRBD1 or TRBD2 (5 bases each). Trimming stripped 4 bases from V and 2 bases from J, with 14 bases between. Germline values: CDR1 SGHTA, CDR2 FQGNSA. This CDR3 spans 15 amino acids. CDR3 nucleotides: TGTGCCAGCAGCTCGGCCCCAGGGAGACAAGAGACCCAGTACTTC. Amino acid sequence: CASSSAPGRQETQYF. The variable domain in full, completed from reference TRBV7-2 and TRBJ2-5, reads GAGVSQSPSNKVTEKGKDVELRCDPISGHTALYWYRQSLGQGLEFLIYFQGNSAPDKSGLPSDRFSAERTGGSVSTLTIQRTQQEDSAVYLCASSSAPGRQETQYFGPGTRLLVL.